This T cell receptor (beta chain) was retrieved from a study of T cells expressing NK-cell markers. Study observations and caveats: Topping the CD3+CD56-NKG2C+ fraction as well were these clonotypes, in a few donors.

The CDR3 covers 16 residues. Per the germline V gene, CDR1 is SQVTM and CDR2 is ANQGSEA. Concerning this clonotype itself: What it binds is unknown.

TCRdb re-analyzed the 5' RACE reads; it lists each CDR3 protein once, without DNA. The sample table sets out about 370,000 distinct CDR3 sequences. The source material was blood T cells: a sorted CD56 or NKG2C T cell subset, CD4+ or CD8+ T cells, or bulk PBMC T cells (not recorded which). The sequence came from a woman aged 50 to 60 in good health. The chain uses TRBV29-1 and TRBJ2-7; without DNA, the TCRdb call of TRBD1 cannot be checked. This CDR3 reads CSVVPITGLGSYEQYF.